This T cell receptor (beta chain) was documented in a study of vaccination effects on CD4 cells after COVID-19. The count of this clone is one. Its target is not known. Study findings and constraints: Common cold coronaviruses were cross-recognized by only 1 of 255 vaccine-induced clones in healthy vaccinees.

Viral peptide pool expansion of antigen-specific CD4+ T cells preceded sequencing in the ViraFEST assay. Investigators separated out CD4+ T cells once more than nine days of culture had passed. As their vaccination, participants received two doses of either BNT162b2 or mRNA-1273. None of these healthy vaccinees had been infected with SARS-CoV-2 before vaccination. Sequenced by immunoSEQ multiplex PCR; TCRdb stores in-frame clones only, minus some. This table has 80,000 to 95,000 clones, 60% to 85% appearing once. The V gene lost 2 bases and the J gene lost 5 bases, with 7 bases spanning the gap. This CDR3 spans 13 amino acids. Germline lookup yields CDR1 SGHTA and CDR2 FQGNSA.

The chain recombines TRBV7-2 with TRBJ2-4; D gene unclear. The sequence derives from a human donor who received a COVID-19 vaccine. The sequencing here drew on CD4+ T cells from PBMCs cultured with HCoV-OC43 spike peptides, taken after COVID-19 vaccination. Described subset: HCoV-OC43 spike overlapping peptide pool stimulation. CDR3: CASSLRGENIQYF. The CDR3 coding sequence is TGTGCCAGCAGCTTACGTGGGGAAAACATTCAGTACTTC.